This T cell receptor (beta chain) came from a study of cytotoxic CD8 clonotypes in ibrutinib-treated CLL. Study-level information: Average yields of 255,043 productive templates and approximately 100,000 productive rearrangements characterized the samples. Overall study findings and caveats: With treatment, public clonotypes, which were uncommon, either contracted or remained stable. Baseline values of clonality outstripped age-matched healthy donors and followed circulating CD8+ T-cell counts. At progression, clonality fell back toward baseline after rising at ibrutinib response.

V trimming: 9 bases; J trimming: 6 bases; junction bases outside the gene matches: 10. The CDR3 consists of 13 residues. Per germline, CDR1 SNHLY and CDR2 FYNNEI. To note about this clone: Antigen specificity is unknown.

TCRdb keeps only in-frame clones here, not all; method: immunoSEQ multiplex PCR. The sample gives 9,500 to 14,000 clones, about 81% of which show up once; 22% is in the top ten. This TCR derives from a human donor with chronic lymphocytic leukemia. The sample consisted of PBMCs, taken at disease progression, from a patient treated with ibrutinib. The chain recombines TRBV2 with TRBJ1-2; 7 bases map to TRBD1. CDR3 residues: CARNRGQNDGYTF. The CDR3 coding sequence is TGTGCCAGGAACAGGGGTCAAAACGATGGCTACACCTTC.